The TCR beta chain under discussion was sequenced for a study of blood T cell repertoires in COVID-19. Across the study: Collection of acute and convalescent COVID-19 samples took place in the United States, Italy and Spain. The cDNA or gDNA used as material had been derived from T cells, B-cell-depleted T cells, or PBMCs.

Measured with immunoSEQ multiplex PCR; TCRdb has only the in-frame clones, and not every one. This table has around 400,000 clones, around 92% appearing once. Donors in Cohort 3 counted as recovered after two negative PCRs, clearance, or symptom resolution. This CDR3 comprises 15 residues. V was shortened by 2 bases and J by 4 bases, with 13 bases between the two germline ends. The germline V gene has CDR1 MNHEY and CDR2 SMNVEV (reference sequence). The chain has TRBV27 and TRBJ2-3; no clear D. The TCR was taken from a woman between 25 and 40 years old who had recovered from COVID-19. Material for sequencing was PBMCs or T cells enriched from blood (not recorded which). The CDR3 DNA is TGTGCCAGCAGTTTAGGCGTTCACAGCCCAGATACGCAGTATTTT. Translating it yields CASSLGVHSPDTQYF.